These 14 T cell receptor beta chains were all obtained from the same sample, sequenced in a study of CD8+CD57+ T cells in acquired aplastic anemia. Patients who underwent sequencing had shown CD8+CD57+ cell expansion by flow cytometry. According to the study, genomic DNA was the template for TCR beta VDJ and CDR3 profiling. MiXCR was run by TCRdb on the reads, yielding one entry per CDR3 protein. The data hold under 500,000 distinct CDR3 sequences, with approximately 32% observed a single time. Sequencing was performed on sorted CD4+, CD8+, or CD8+CD57+ T cells (not recorded which) from PBMCs. These receptors all come from a human donor with aplastic anemia.

The gene calls are TRBV7-9 and TRBJ1-4; TRBD1 matches at 7 bases. The CDR3 has 14 amino acids. Germline loops: CDR1 SEHNR, CDR2 FQNEAQ (reference sequence). The V and J ends lost 3 bases and 5 bases, in that order; junction bases with no gene match: 3. The CDR3 bases are TGTGCCAGCAGCTTGGGGACAGAGAATGAAAAACTGTTTTTT. Translating it yields CASSLGTENEKLFF.

This clonotype was recorded at least ten times. The chain combines TRBV5-1 with TRBJ1-5; D not resolved. The germline CDR1 and CDR2 sequences are SGHRS and YFSETQ. The germline V and J ends were trimmed by 3 bases and 3 bases, with 10 bases remaining between them. The CDR3 is 14 amino acids. CDR3 in DNA: TGCGCCAGCAGCTCCCGTAACTCCAATCAGCCCCAGCATTTT. Its translation: CASSSRNSNQPQHF.

A word on this clonotype: Sequence at one end of the junction differs from germline and may be a read error. The chain joins TRBV10-3 to TRBJ1-4, with D unclear. The germline gives CDR1 ENHRY, CDR2 SYGVKD. The CDR3 length is 16 residues. CDR3 region: CASSQRVWQETKKLFF. In nucleotides, the CDR3 is TGTGCCAGCAGTCAGCGTGTGTGGCAGGAGACAAAAAAACTGTTTTTT.

This clonotype was seen a few times. Given a much more abundant clone one base away, this may be a read error. This likely comes from a read error, as the CDR3 has no conserved phenylalanine or tryptophan at its end. V gene TRBV20-1 combines with J gene TRBJ1-1, with D perhaps TRBD1 (5 bases). Germline V gene data show CDR1 as DFQATT and CDR2 as SNEGSKA (reference sequence). The CDR3 is 13 residues long. V was clipped by 5 bases and J by 1 base, with 11 bases between them. In nucleotides, the CDR3 is TGCAGTGCTGACGGGCAGGGGAACACTGAAGCTTTCCTT. It encodes CSADGQGNTEAFL.

In its sample, this clonotype was seen many times. The chain is built from TRBV7-8 and TRBJ2-1; the D is unclear. CDR1 SGHVS and CDR2 FQNEAQ come from the germline V gene. The germline V and J ends were trimmed by 6 bases and 8 bases, with 11 bases remaining between them. CDR3 length equals 12 residues. The CDR3 DNA is TGTGCCAGCAGAATTTTGGGTGATGAGCAGTTCTTC. This encodes CASRILGDEQFF.

This clonotype has ten or more counts. CDR3 amino acids: CASSVRGGELFF. In nucleotides, the CDR3 is TGTGCCAGCAGCGTTAGAGGCGGGGAGCTGTTTTTT. This rearrangement joins TRBV7-2 to TRBJ2-2; D is ambiguous. Germline V gene data show CDR1 as SGHTA and CDR2 as FQGNSA. The CDR3 covers 12 residues. V lost 5 bases and J 7 bases, leaving 8 bases between the germline ends.

The chain carries TRBV10-2 and TRBJ1-2; the match to TRBD1 covers 8 bases. With V trimmed by 3 bases and J by 3 bases, 6 bases remained unmatched. This CDR3 comprises 15 residues. CDR1 is WSHSY and CDR2 is SAAADI in the germline V gene. The CDR3 protein is CASSDGTGSHYGYTF. CDR3 coding DNA: TGCGCCAGCAGTGACGGGACAGGCAGCCACTATGGCTACACCTTC.

The rearrangement links TRBV10-2 to TRBJ1-2; unclear D gene. V lost 0 bases to trimming and J lost 7 bases, with 12 bases between them. The length of the CDR3 is 14 residues. The germline CDR1 and CDR2 sequences are WSHSY and SAAADI. The CDR3 DNA reads TGCGCCAGCAGTGAGTCAGGAAACCAAGGTGGCTACACCTTC. Amino acids: CASSESGNQGGYTF.

This clonotype was seen many times. This chain connects TRBV2 to TRBJ2-5; the D gene could be TRBD1 or TRBD2 (5 bases each). This CDR3 has 13 residues. Trimming removed 6 bases at V and 5 bases at J, with 13 bases between. The germline gives CDR1 SNHLY, CDR2 FYNNEI. The CDR3 region is CASSSGTGETQYF. The CDR3 nucleotides are TGTGCCAGCAGCTCCGGGACGGGGGAGACCCAGTACTTC.

This clonotype was seen a handful of times. The chain has TRBV5-1 and TRBJ2-7, with D tentatively TRBD1 (6 bases). The V and J ends lost 0 bases and 7 bases respectively, with 20 bases between them. Germline assignment: CDR1 SGHRS and CDR2 YFSETQ. There are 16 residues in the CDR3. CDR3 sequence: CASSLEVGANSGEQYF. The DNA of the CDR3 is TGCGCCAGCAGCTTGGAGGTGGGGGCCAACTCGGGGGAGCAGTACTTC.

In the case of this clonotype: A much larger clone lies one base from this, so it may be a read error. The rearrangement joins TRBV9 to TRBJ1-5, with a tentative D call TRBD1 (5 bases). CDR1 is SGDLS and CDR2 is YYNGEE in the germline V gene. This CDR3 is 14 amino acids long. The V end was cut by 3 bases, the J end by 0 bases, with 7 bases between. The CDR3 reads CASSGGCSNQPQHF. The CDR3 nucleotides are TGTGCCAGCAGCGGGGGGTGTAGCAATCAGCCCCAGCATTTT.

This clonotype has only a few counts. The CDR3 is CASVGSRTTYEQYF. The CDR3 DNA is TGTGCCAGCGTAGGTTCGCGGACCACCTACGAGCAGTACTTC. The chain is built from TRBV6-1 and TRBJ2-7; D call uncertain. CDR1 and CDR2 from the germline V gene are MNHNS and SASEGT. This CDR3 contains 14 residues. V shed 8 bases and J shed 2 bases, with 16 bases lying between them.

This chain uses TRBV19 with TRBJ2-3, with TRBD1 as a possible D gene (6 bases). The V gene's germline CDR1 is LNHDA and CDR2 SQIVND (reference sequence). This CDR3 region has 16 residues. V gave up 5 bases and J gave up 2 bases, with 17 bases separating them. CDR3 region: CASSVIGGKSTDTQYF. Here the CDR3 DNA reads TGTGCCAGTAGTGTCATAGGGGGAAAGTCCACAGATACGCAGTATTTT.

This clonotype was recorded many times. The genes are TRBV9 and TRBJ1-1; D is unclear. V dropped 0 bases and J dropped 3 bases, with 9 bases sitting between them. Looked up from germline, CDR1 is SGDLS and CDR2 is YYNGEE. The CDR3 covers 14 residues. CDR3 residues: CASSVGVADTEAFF. CDR3 in DNA: TGTGCCAGCAGCGTAGGAGTGGCGGACACTGAAGCTTTCTTT.